One sample yielded the 19 T cell receptor beta chains listed below, sequenced in a study of shared T cell receptors in the human thymus. TCRdb's table, derived via immunoSEQ multiplex PCR, lists solely in-frame clones and lacks some. Of hundreds of thousands of clones listed, approximately 90% are singletons. These same records also appear under a second study, on human thymus T cells.

What was sequenced was thymocytes. These TCRs come from a boy less than two years old with a congenital heart defect.

The rearrangement uses TRBV5-4 and TRBJ2-1; TRBD2 aligns across 9 bases. Germline loops: CDR1 SGHNT, CDR2 YYREEE (reference sequence). The CDR3 loop spans 15 amino acids. V was clipped by 4 bases and J by 7 bases; unmatched bases: 9. This CDR3 is CASSNRAGGENEQFF. CDR3 in DNA: TGTGCCAGCAGCAACCGGGCGGGAGGGGAAAATGAGCAGTTCTTC. The variable domain in full, completed from reference TRBV5-4 and TRBJ2-1, reads ETGVTQSPTHLIKTRGQQVTLRCSSQSGHNTVSWYQQALGQGPQFIFQYYREEENGRGNFPPRFSGLQFPNYSSELNVNALELDDSALYLCASSNRAGGENEQFFGPGTRLTVL.

The chain recombines TRBV14 with TRBJ2-4, with TRBD2 identical over 12 bases. CDR1 SGHDN and CDR2 FVKESK come from the germline V gene. The CDR3 consists of 18 residues. Trimming removed 3 bases from V and 3 bases from J; junction bases left unmatched: 9. CDR3 protein: CASSQTSGRGGDKNIQYF. The CDR3 DNA is TGTGCCAGCAGCCAGACTAGCGGGAGAGGGGGAGACAAAAACATTCAGTACTTC.

The gene calls are TRBV5-4 and TRBJ2-1; D is perhaps TRBD1 (5 bases). The germline V and J ends were trimmed by 3 bases and 8 bases, with 15 bases remaining between them. CDR3 length: 14 amino acids. Germline V gives CDR1 SGHNT, CDR2 YYREEE (reference sequence). The CDR3 coding sequence is TGTGCCAGCAGCTCCATGATCCCCAGGGATGAGCAGTTCTTC. Translated, it gives CASSSMIPRDEQFF.

V usage is TRBV9 and J usage is TRBJ2-1; TRBD2 matches at 11 bases. The CDR3 runs to 14 residues. V was pared by 4 bases and J by 6 bases, with 3 bases of the junction left unmatched. Germline CDR1 is SGDLS and CDR2 is YYNGEE. DNA for the CDR3: TGTGCCAGCAGCCGGGGGACTAGCGGCAATGAGCAGTTCTTC. It specifies CASSRGTSGNEQFF.

The genes are TRBV27 and TRBJ2-5; D ambiguous. The DNA end favors TRBJ2-7, so the J call may be wrong. The germline V gene has CDR1 MNHEY and CDR2 SMNVEV (reference sequence). The CDR3 extends over 14 amino acids. The CDR3 sequence: CASSLNPQFYEQYF. The CDR3 DNA reads TGTGCCAGCAGTTTGAATCCACAGTTCTACGAGCAGTACTTC.

The V call is TRBV15, the J call TRBJ2-3; D may be TRBD2 (6 bases). Trimming cost V 0 bases and J 2 bases, with 9 bases left between them. The CDR3 is 15 residues long. Germline CDR1 reads LNHNV; CDR2 reads YYDKDF (reference sequence). DNA for the CDR3: TGTGCCACCAGCAGAGACGCGGGATCCACAGATACGCAGTATTTT. This codes for CATSRDAGSTDTQYF.

The chain uses TRBV30 and TRBJ2-7, with 9 bases that match TRBD2. Trimming cost V 6 bases and J 2 bases; bases outside gene matches: 5. Germline V gene sequence: CDR1 GTSNPN, CDR2 SVGIG (reference sequence). The CDR3 has 13 residues. The DNA for the CDR3 is TGTGCCTGCGCGACTAGCGGACCCTACGAGCAGTACTTC. Translating it yields CACATSGPYEQYF.

The rearrangement joins TRBV29-1 to TRBJ2-1, with TRBD2 identical over 8 bases. The ends lost 3 bases at V and 3 bases at J; junction bases unmatched: 4. The germline CDR1 and CDR2 sequences are SQVTM and ANQGSEA. This CDR3 is built from 14 residues. CDR3 bases: TGCAGCGTTGACGGCGGGAGGAGCTACAATGAGCAGTTCTTC. Protein sequence: CSVDGGRSYNEQFF.

This clone was counted once. One end of the junction varies from germline; a read error may be responsible. This chain links TRBV11-2 with TRBJ2-7, with D perhaps matching TRBD2 (5 bases). Per germline, CDR1 SGHAT and CDR2 FQNNGV. CDR3 size: 12 residues. The CDR3 nucleotides are TGTGCCAGCAGCTTAGGAGGAGGAAATCAGCACTTC. This codes for CASSLGGGNQHF.

The CDR3 sequence is CASSLVRQETQYF. CDR3 coding DNA: TGTGCCAGCAGCTTGGTCAGACAAGAGACCCAGTACTTC. The chain employs TRBV5-6 and TRBJ2-5; no firm D call. This CDR3 contains 13 residues. Per the germline V gene, CDR1 is SGHDT and CDR2 is YYEEEE. V was trimmed by 0 bases and J by 2 bases, leaving 5 bases between them.

The chain recombines TRBV6-1 with TRBJ1-5; 7 bases map to TRBD1. CDR3 length: 15 amino acids. From germline, CDR1 is MNHNS and CDR2 SASEGT. After removal of 1 base from V and 3 bases from J, the junction contained 3 bases not matched to a gene. CDR3 protein: CASSEEGQSNQPQHF. The CDR3 nucleotides read TGTGCCAGCAGTGAAGAGGGACAGTCCAATCAGCCCCAGCATTTT.

The chain couples TRBV7-8 to TRBJ2-7, with 7 bases matching TRBD2. Losses at the gene ends were 3 bases for V and 7 bases for J; bases not matched to a gene: 15. The germline V gene encodes CDR1 SGHVS and CDR2 FQNEAQ. The CDR3 is 16 residues long. CDR3 DNA sequence: TGTGCCAGCAGCTTGGCTCACCGGGAGGTCCCCCAGGAGCAGTACTTC. This encodes CASSLAHREVPQEQYF.

J is TRBJ2-1 and V is TRBV27; D unresolved. V gave up 2 bases and J gave up 0 bases, with 8 bases separating them. This CDR3 is 15 amino acids long. Germline CDR1 reads MNHEY; CDR2 reads SMNVEV (reference sequence). The DNA for the CDR3 is TGTGCCAGCAGTTTAGTGGAGAGCTCCTACAATGAGCAGTTCTTC. This translates into CASSLVESSYNEQFF.

V is TRBV11-2 and J is TRBJ2-1, with 15 bases identical to TRBD2. CDR3 length equals 14 residues. Germline V CDR1 and CDR2: SGHAT, FQNNGV. J gave up 8 bases and V 5 bases, and 1 base lay outside the gene matches. DNA for the CDR3: TGTGCCAGCAGCCGGACTAGCGGGAGGGATGAGCAGTTCTTC. Encoded protein: CASSRTSGRDEQFF.

V is TRBV10-3 and J is TRBJ2-5; no clear D. The V gene lost 0 bases and the J gene lost 3 bases, with 23 bases spanning the gap. Per germline, CDR1 ENHRY and CDR2 SYGVKD. The CDR3 runs to 19 residues. CDR3 amino acids: CAISESSSTLSASEETQYF. CDR3 coding DNA: TGTGCCATCAGTGAGTCCTCGAGCACCCTATCCGCCAGCGAAGAGACCCAGTACTTC.

This clone was observed a few times. The DNA of the CDR3 is TGTGCCAGCAGTTTAAGGGACAGGGGGGCCTCTAGGCAGCCCCAGCATTTT. Amino acids: CASSLRDRGASRQPQHF. The V call is TRBV28, the J call TRBJ1-5, with 11 nucleotides matching TRBD1. CDR3 size: 17 residues. The V segment lost 2 bases and the J segment 7 bases; nucleotides outside the gene matches: 10. The germline V gene encodes CDR1 MDHEN and CDR2 SYDVKM. Full variable domain (outside the CDR3, taken from reference TRBV28 and TRBJ1-5): DVKVTQSSRYLVKRTGEKVFLECVQDMDHENMFWYRQDPGLGLRLIYFSYDVKMKEKGDIPEGYSVSREKKERFSLILESASTNQTSMYLCASSLRDRGASRQPQHFGDGTRLSIL.

The rearrangement links TRBV5-1 to TRBJ2-3; TRBD1 matches 7 bases. This CDR3 region has 14 residues. Germline V gives CDR1 SGHRS, CDR2 YFSETQ. V shed 3 bases and J 6 bases; nucleotides not matched to a gene: 7. In nucleotides, the CDR3 is TGCGCCAGCAGCTCGAGGGGCAGGGGGGATACGCAGTATTTT. It specifies CASSSRGRGDTQYF.

The CDR3 DNA follows: TGTGCCAGCAGCCCTCGGAAGAGCGGGAGCTCCTACAATGAGCAGTTCTTC. This encodes CASSPRKSGSSYNEQFF. The chain uses TRBV7-6 and TRBJ2-1, with 8 bases that match TRBD2. The CDR3 loop spans 17 amino acids. Per germline, CDR1 SGHVS and CDR2 FNYEAQ. Trimming removed 5 bases from V and 0 bases from J; junction bases left unmatched: 9. The variable domain in full, with the rest retrieved from reference TRBV7-6 and TRBJ2-1, is GAGVSQSPRYKVTKRGQDVALRCDPISGHVSLYWYRQALGQGPEFLTYFNYEAQQDKSGLPNDRFSAERPEGSISTLTIQRTEQRDSAMYRCASSPRKSGSSYNEQFFGPGTRLTVL.

The chain links TRBV27 to TRBJ2-7; D unclear. This CDR3 comprises 12 residues. Trimming stripped 6 bases from V and 1 base from J, with 7 bases between. Germline values: CDR1 MNHEY, CDR2 SMNVEV (reference sequence). CDR3 in amino acids: CASRAPSYEQYF. The CDR3 DNA sequence: TGTGCCAGCAGGGCCCCTTCCTACGAGCAGTACTTC.